This T cell receptor beta chain was identified during a study of blood T cell repertoires in COVID-19. Study background: The United States, Italy and Spain provided the acute and convalescent COVID-19 samples. PBMCs, B-cell-depleted T cells, or T cells provided the cDNA or gDNA that made up the material.

In the authors' methods: It was from reference gene primer amplification that nucleated cell counts were estimated. Clones were sequenced by immunoSEQ multiplex PCR, and TCRdb holds only the in-frame ones, with some missing. The V and J calls and clone size were taken over from that table, and D and trimming were inferred from the DNA. The sample comprises around 270,000 clones, approximately 83% of which are singletons, and 15% to 17% rests with the top ten. The CDR3 covers 16 residues. CDR1 is SGHNT and CDR2 is YENEEA in the germline V gene. V gave up 0 bases and J gave up 9 bases, with 18 bases separating them.

Specimen: peripheral blood. This TCR derives from a person between 65 and 80 years old with COVID-19, enrolled during active disease. V is TRBV11-3 and J is TRBJ2-1; maybe TRBD2 (7 bases). The CDR3 loop reads CASSLDLGRGGGEQFF. CDR3 sequence (DNA): TGTGCCAGCAGCTTAGATCTCGGCAGGGGAGGGGGTGAGCAGTTCTTC.